This entry lists 27 T cell receptor beta chains sequenced from one sample in a study of chemoradiotherapy in HPV16-positive cancers. The table came from immunoSEQ multiplex PCR; TCRdb's copy has only in-frame clones and leaves some out. The sample yields about 21,000 clones, roughly 86% seen once. The sample here was blood, taken from a patient who underwent chemoradiotherapy. These receptors all stem from a human donor with HPV-associated anogenital cancer.

The chain joins TRBV7-2 to TRBJ1-6; tentatively, D is TRBD1 (6 bases). The V end lost 5 bases, the J end lost 6 bases, and 17 bases lay between the germline ends. The CDR3 is 16 amino acids. Germline-derived CDR1 and CDR2 are SGHTA and FQGNSA. The CDR3 loop reads CASSLFQGFGNSPLHF. In DNA form, the CDR3 reads TGTGCCAGCAGCCTGTTTCAGGGGTTTGGTAATTCACCCCTCCACTTT.

The chain joins TRBV27 to TRBJ2-5, with D maybe TRBD1 (6 bases). V was shortened by 3 bases and J by 5 bases, with 10 bases between the two germline ends. Germline assignment: CDR1 MNHEY and CDR2 SMNVEV (reference sequence). The CDR3 extends over 13 amino acids. The CDR3 DNA is TGTGCCAGCAGTTTTAGGGGGTCGGAGACCCAGTACTTC. Its protein product is CASSFRGSETQYF.

The chain employs TRBV19 and TRBJ1-1; D may be TRBD1 (5 bases). Germline CDR1 LNHDA, CDR2 SQIVND (reference sequence). Deletions cut 6 bases from V and 2 bases from J, with 16 bases between. The CDR3 totals 15 residues. The CDR3 region has the DNA TGTGCCAGTAGGGACACGCCGGACTCCAACACTGAAGCTTTCTTT. Amino acid sequence: CASRDTPDSNTEAFF. Drawing the rest from reference TRBV19 and TRBJ1-1, the complete variable domain is DGGITQSPKYLFRKEGQNVTLSCEQNLNHDAMYWYRQDPGQGLRLIYYSQIVNDFQKGDIAEGYSVSREKKESFPLTVTSAQKNPTAFYLCASRDTPDSNTEAFFGQGTRLTVV.

The chain links TRBV10-3 to TRBJ1-2, with D perhaps TRBD1 (5 bases). This CDR3 spans 14 amino acids. V was shortened by 3 bases and J by 4 bases, with 12 bases between the two germline ends. Per germline, CDR1 ENHRY and CDR2 SYGVKD. CDR3 residues: CAISEPGTPYGYTF. In nucleotides, the CDR3 is TGTGCCATCAGTGAACCCGGGACCCCCTATGGCTACACCTTC.

V and J are TRBV5-1 and TRBJ2-3, with 16 bases lining up with TRBD2. This CDR3 contains 18 residues. The germline V gene has CDR1 SGHRS and CDR2 YFSETQ. J lost 4 bases, V lost 2 bases, and 7 bases had no gene match. CDR3 nucleotides: TGCGCCAGCAGCTTAAGGGGACTAGCGGGAGGGCCAGCAGATACGCAGTATTTT. Translation gives CASSLRGLAGGPADTQYF.

Only one count was recorded for this clone. The chain employs TRBV7-2 and TRBJ1-4, with 7 positions matching TRBD1. Germline V gene data show CDR1 as SGHTA and CDR2 as FQGNSA. Trimming took 5 bases from V and 5 from J; bases not matched to a gene: 8. CDR3 length equals 15 residues. This chain's CDR3 is CASSPDRARNEKLFF. The CDR3 DNA is TGTGCCAGCAGCCCCGACAGGGCAAGAAATGAAAAACTGTTTTTT.

V usage is TRBV19 and J usage is TRBJ1-1; 7 nucleotides line up with TRBD1. J was trimmed by 0 bases and V by 6 bases; bases with no gene match: 4. Looked up from germline, CDR1 is LNHDA and CDR2 is SQIVND (reference sequence). The CDR3 runs 14 residues. CDR3 bases: TGTGCCAGTAGGAAAGGGACAGTGAACACTGAAGCTTTCTTT. This codes for CASRKGTVNTEAFF.

This chain connects TRBV5-4 to TRBJ2-2; D call uncertain. The CDR3 is 14 amino acids. Trimming cost V 0 bases and J 0 bases, with 3 bases left between them. CDR1 and CDR2 (germline): SGHNT, YYREEE (reference sequence). The CDR3 coding sequence is TGTGCCAGCAGCTTGGAGCCGAACACCGGGGAGCTGTTTTTT. It codes for CASSLEPNTGELFF.

The chain is built from TRBV29-1 and TRBJ1-2; D not resolved. In germline, CDR1 is SQVTM, CDR2 ANQGSEA. V lost 0 bases to trimming and J lost 3 bases, with 8 bases between them. This CDR3 is built from 13 residues. The CDR3 bases are TGCAGCGTTGAAGATTTCGAGGACTATGGCTACACCTTC. It encodes CSVEDFEDYGYTF.

This sequence joins TRBV9 and TRBJ1-4; D ambiguous. Germline loops: CDR1 SGDLS, CDR2 YYNGEE. V was clipped by 3 bases and J by 8 bases, with 8 bases between them. CDR3 length: 12 amino acids. CDR3 sequence: CASSEHGEKLFF. In DNA form, the CDR3 reads TGTGCCAGCAGCGAACATGGGGAAAAACTGTTTTTT.

The J gene is TRBJ2-1, the V gene TRBV19; 12 positions match TRBD2. There are 16 residues in the CDR3. The ends lost 6 bases at V and 6 bases at J; junction bases unmatched: 9. The germline V gene has CDR1 LNHDA and CDR2 SQIVND (reference sequence). For the CDR3, the DNA is TGTGCCAGTAGCCTCCCCCCTAGCGGGGGGGGCAATGAGCAGTTCTTC. Its protein product is CASSLPPSGGGNEQFF.

The rearrangement uses TRBV5-8 and TRBJ1-4; the match to TRBD1 covers 7 bases. Trimming took 5 bases from V and 1 from J; bases not matched to a gene: 5. Germline lookup yields CDR1 SGHTS and CDR2 YDEGEE. The CDR3 length is 15 residues. The CDR3 sequence: CASRQRQGTNEKLFF. The DNA for the CDR3 is TGTGCCAGCAGACAACGACAGGGAACTAATGAAAAACTGTTTTTT.

The V call is TRBV7-2, the J call TRBJ2-5; 7 bases agree with TRBD1. The DNA end favors TRBJ2-7, so the J call may be wrong. The CDR3 runs 14 residues. Per germline, CDR1 SGHTA and CDR2 FQGNSA. CDR3 protein: CASSLSGQSYEQYF. CDR3 nucleotide sequence: TGTGCCAGCAGCCTTTCGGGACAGTCATACGAGCAGTACTTC.

The chain links TRBV19 to TRBJ2-7; 8 bases line up with TRBD2. Germline V lookup: CDR1 LNHDA, CDR2 SQIVND (reference sequence). The CDR3 spans 16 residues. V was pared by 5 bases and J by 2 bases, with 11 bases of the junction left unmatched. Here the CDR3 reads CASSQRGSGDPYEQYF. For the CDR3, the DNA is TGTGCCAGTAGTCAACGGGGTAGCGGGGACCCCTACGAGCAGTACTTC.

The rearrangement uses TRBV11-3 and TRBJ2-7; D possibly uses TRBD1 or TRBD2 (5 bases each). Germline V gene lookup returns CDR1 SGHNT and CDR2 YENEEA. Trimming cost V 2 bases and J 3 bases, with 14 bases left between them. CDR3 length equals 15 residues. CDR3 in amino acids: CASSLWSGPRYEQYF. CDR3 nucleotide sequence: TGTGCCAGCAGCTTATGGTCGGGGCCGCGCTACGAGCAGTACTTC.

The V and J genes are TRBV4-3 and TRBJ2-4, with D possibly TRBD2 on 6 matching bases. The V gene's germline CDR1 is LGHNA and CDR2 YSLEER. V lost 0 bases to trimming and J lost 0 bases, with 15 bases between them. The CDR3 contains 18 residues. This CDR3 reads CASSQDRGSGLAKNIQYF. The CDR3 bases are TGCGCCAGCAGCCAAGATCGGGGGTCGGGGTTAGCCAAAAACATTCAGTACTTC.

J is TRBJ1-4 and V is TRBV18, with TRBD1 identical over 7 bases. Germline CDR1 KGHSH, CDR2 LQKENI. V shed 6 bases and J 4 bases; nucleotides not matched to a gene: 8. The CDR3 extends over 15 amino acids. CDR3 residues: CASSRDRAYNEKLFF. In nucleotides, the CDR3 is TGTGCCAGCTCGCGGGACAGAGCATATAATGAAAAACTGTTTTTT.

This chain uses TRBV7-9 with TRBJ2-3; weak D call: TRBD2 (6 bases). Between the trimmed V and J ends, which lost 6 bases and 6 bases, there was a span of 22 bases. CDR1 and CDR2 from the germline V gene are SEHNR and FQNEAQ (reference sequence). This CDR3 contains 16 residues. This CDR3 reads CASSPKGGAGKDTQYF. The CDR3, as DNA: TGTGCCAGCAGTCCCAAGGGAGGAGCAGGGAAGGATACGCAGTATTTT.

This clone has a handful of counts. Written as DNA, the CDR3 is TGTGCCAGCAGCCCCGGGGCAAAGGAAAAACTGTTTTTT. Protein sequence: CASSPGAKEKLFF. This chain uses TRBV9 with TRBJ1-4, with D tentatively TRBD1 (5 bases). Trimming left V 4 bases short and J 8 bases short, with 12 bases between. The CDR3 covers 13 residues. The V gene's germline CDR1 is SGDLS and CDR2 YYNGEE.

This clone was seen only once. The CDR3 here is CASSRDRGVTGELFF. As DNA, the CDR3 is TGTGCCAGCAGCCGGGACAGGGGAGTCACCGGGGAGCTGTTTTTT. The chain uses TRBV6-5 and TRBJ2-2, with TRBD1 identical over 10 bases. Trimming removed 6 bases from V and 4 bases from J; junction bases left unmatched: 5. This CDR3 comprises 15 residues. Germline CDR1 is MNHEY and CDR2 is SVGAGI.

CDR3 DNA: TGTGCCAGCGCACGAATCTCACAGGGGGGTGGCTACACCTTC. It is translated as CASARISQGGGYTF. The rearrangement uses TRBV28 and TRBJ1-2, with TRBD1 matching 8 bases. From germline, CDR1 is MDHEN and CDR2 SYDVKM. The CDR3 loop spans 14 amino acids. The junction had 12 bases not matched to a gene; V was cut back by 8 bases and J by 7 bases.

This chain connects TRBV7-9 to TRBJ2-7; TRBD2 aligns across 8 bases. The trim removed 5 bases at V and 2 bases at J, leaving 17 bases unmatched. Germline V gene data show CDR1 as SEHNR and CDR2 as FQNEAQ (reference sequence). The CDR3 contains 18 residues. The CDR3 DNA reads as TGTGCCAGCAGCCCAGGCGGGGGGTTAAGGACTTTAACCTACGAGCAGTACTTC. As protein: CASSPGGGLRTLTYEQYF.

The rearrangement joins TRBV6-5 to TRBJ1-5, with D tentatively TRBD1 (5 bases). V lost 5 bases to trimming and J lost 0 bases, with 8 bases between them. The CDR3 consists of 14 residues. Germline lookup yields CDR1 MNHEY and CDR2 SVGAGI. The CDR3 spells CASSLDSSNQPQHF. The CDR3 bases are TGTGCCAGCAGTCTAGACAGTAGCAATCAGCCCCAGCATTTT.

The chain recombines TRBV5-4 with TRBJ1-6; tentative D call: TRBD1 (5 bases). Germline CDR1 SGHNT, CDR2 YYREEE (reference sequence). The CDR3 contains 14 residues. Trimming left V 9 bases short and J 7 bases short, with 17 bases between. The CDR3 sequence is CATQVRTGNSPLHF. In DNA form, the CDR3 reads TGTGCCACCCAGGTCCGAACAGGAAATTCACCCCTCCACTTT.

The chain couples TRBV20-1 to TRBJ2-1; 9 bases are a match to TRBD2. Trimming removed 7 bases from V and 9 bases from J; junction bases left unmatched: 4. Germline assignment: CDR1 DFQATT and CDR2 SNEGSKA (reference sequence). The CDR3 is made up of 11 amino acids. CDR3 residues: CSGGRGSEQFF. The CDR3 nucleotides read TGCAGTGGCGGGAGGGGTAGTGAGCAGTTCTTC.

This chain links TRBV15 with TRBJ1-1; D uncertain. Germline V gene data show CDR1 as LNHNV and CDR2 as YYDKDF (reference sequence). The CDR3 contains 15 residues. V lost 3 bases and J lost 2, with 13 bases in between. The CDR3 region is CATSRDQRVNTEAFF. In DNA form, the CDR3 reads TGTGCCACCAGCAGGGACCAAAGGGTAAACACTGAAGCTTTCTTT.

The J gene is TRBJ2-7, the V gene TRBV5-8, with a tentative D call TRBD1 (5 bases). V lost 4 bases to trimming and J lost 3 bases, with 14 bases between them. The CDR3 runs 14 residues. The germline CDR1 and CDR2 sequences are SGHTS and YDEGEE. The DNA for the CDR3 is TGTGCCAGCAGCCCGAGTGACAGCCTCTACGAGCAGTACTTC. Its translation: CASSPSDSLYEQYF.